This is a list of T cell receptor beta chains from one sample in a study of T cells after yellow fever vaccination. TCRdb reanalysed the 5' RACE reads using MiXCR and keeps one entry per CDR3 protein. In the table there are roughly 310,000 distinct CDR3 sequences, approximately 3.8% of which are singletons. The sample was PBMCs, taken on the day of the yellow fever booster vaccination. These TCRs come from a man between 18 and 35 years old who received the YFV17D yellow fever vaccine. Both conserved end residues are part of each CDR3. D genes are given only for firm matches. Size tells how often a clone was seen (once, few, many) or the class of an expanded clone, and some rows leave it out.

D	J	V	size	DNA	CDR3
.	TRBJ2-3	TRBV12-3/TRBV12-4	few	TGTGCCAGCAGTTTAGGATATGAAGGAGGATCAGATACGCAGTATTTT	CASSLGYEGGSDTQYF
.	TRBJ2-1	TRBV20-1	.	TGCAGTGCTAGACCGTGGGGGGACTTATACAATGAGCAGTTCTTC	CSARPWGDLYNEQFF
.	TRBJ1-1	TRBV4-1	many	TGCGCCAGCAGCCAAGATGAGGGGATGAACACTGAAGCTTTCTTT	CASSQDEGMNTEAFF
TRBD1	TRBJ2-7	TRBV29-1	few	TGCAGCGTTCCCGGGACAGGGACCTACGAGCAGTACTTC	CSVPGTGTYEQYF
.	TRBJ2-3	TRBV10-3	many	TGTGCCACCTGGGGGGCTGGAGGTAGAAGGACGGCGCAGTATTTT	CATWGAGGRRTAQYF
TRBD2	TRBJ2-3	TRBV7-2	many	TGTGCCAGCACCCAAGGGTGGAGCGGGGGGGCCGGCTCTCCTACGCAGTATTTT	CASTQGWSGGAGSPTQYF
.	TRBJ2-2	TRBV7-2	many	TGTGCCAGCAGCCAAGACCGGGCGAATTCAGCCGGGGAGCTGTTTTTT	CASSQDRANSAGELFF
TRBD1	TRBJ1-4	TRBV20-1	few	TGCAGTGCTGTAGGGACAGGGAATGAAAAACTGTTTTTT	CSAVGTGNEKLFF
.	TRBJ1-5	TRBV7-2	many	TGTGCCAGCAGCTTATGGGCTAGGGCGGAGCAGCCCCAGCATTTT	CASSLWARAEQPQHF
.	TRBJ2-2	TRBV14	.	TGTGCCAGCAGCCAAATCGGGACGGCGAACACCGGGGAGCTGTTTTTT	CASSQIGTANTGELFF
.	TRBJ2-3	TRBV5-4	few	TGTGCCAGCAGCTTCCAACCGGGCACAGATACGCAGTATTTT	CASSFQPGTDTQYF
TRBD1	TRBJ2-7	TRBV9	many	TGTGCCAGCAGCGTAAGCCAGGGGGCTATGTACGAGCAGTACTTC	CASSVSQGAMYEQYF
.	TRBJ2-2	TRBV6-4	many	TGTGCCAGCAGTGACGGGGAAACCGGGGAGCTGTTTTTT	CASSDGETGELFF
TRBD1	TRBJ1-1	TRBV5-6	many	TGTGCCAGCAGCCCGGGGGACAGGCAGAACACTGAAGCTTTCTTT	CASSPGDRQNTEAFF
.	TRBJ1-5	TRBV20-1	few	TGCAGTGCTAGCCCCGACCCTCAGCCCCAGCATTTT	CSASPDPQPQHF
.	TRBJ1-1	TRBV7-9	.	TGTGCCAGCAGCTTAGCGTCTGCAAGCACTGAAGCTTTCTTT	CASSLASASTEAFF
.	TRBJ2-1	TRBV7-9	.	TGTGCCAGCAGCCGAACGGGAGCTAGACCCGATGAGCAGTTCTTC	CASSRTGARPDEQFF
.	TRBJ2-2	TRBV4-1	many	TGCGCCAGCAGCCAGCCGAACCGGGAGCTGTTTTTT	CASSQPNRELFF
.	TRBJ2-2	TRBV5-1	many	TGCGCCAGCAGCTTGTTGCACACCGGGGAGCTGTTTTTT	CASSLLHTGELFF
TRBD2	TRBJ2-3	TRBV3-1	.	TGTGCCAGCAGCCAAACAGCGGGGGGCCCCACAGATACGCAGTATTTT	CASSQTAGGPTDTQYF
TRBD2	TRBJ2-5	TRBV20-1	many	TGCAGTGCTCGTAGCGGGGGGGCGTTTGAGACCCAGTACTTC	CSARSGGAFETQYF
TRBD1	TRBJ1-6	TRBV12-3/TRBV12-4	few	TGTGCCAGCAGCTCCAGACAGGGAGCACCCCTCCACTTT	CASSSRQGAPLHF
.	TRBJ2-7	TRBV18	many	TGTGCCAGCTCACCACCGACGGGGGCCACGGGTGAGCAGTACTTC	CASSPPTGATGEQYF
TRBD2	TRBJ2-2	TRBV10-3	many	TGTGCCATCAGTGGTCGAGCGGGGGGGTCCGGGGAGCTGTTTTTT	CAISGRAGGSGELFF
TRBD1	TRBJ2-5	TRBV7-2	many	TGTGCCAGCAGGGGGACAGGGGAAGAGACCCAGTACTTC	CASRGTGEETQYF
TRBD1	TRBJ1-5	TRBV5-6	many	TGTGCCAGCAGCTTGGATGGGCAGGGGGAAGTTCAGCCCCAGCATTTT	CASSLDGQGEVQPQHF
TRBD1	TRBJ2-1	TRBV4-1	few	TGCGCCAGCAGCCGCACCGGGACAGGGTTCGATGAGCAGTTCTTC	CASSRTGTGFDEQFF
TRBD2	TRBJ2-3	TRBV15	many	TGTGCCACCAGCAGTCAGCGGGGAGGTGATACGCAGTATTTT	CATSSQRGGDTQYF
.	TRBJ2-1	TRBV6-2/TRBV6-3	many	TGTGCCAGCAGTTACTCGACCTTCCAGTTCTTC	CASSYSTFQFF
.	TRBJ1-1	TRBV12-3/TRBV12-4	many	TGTGCCAGCAGTGGACGGGTGAACACTGAAGCTTTCTTT	CASSGRVNTEAFF
.	TRBJ1-5	TRBV6-1	.	TGTGCCAGCAGTGAAGCGCTTCAGGGGACACGGAATCAGCCCCAGCATTTT	CASSEALQGTRNQPQHF
TRBD2	TRBJ2-1	TRBV7-2	.	TGTGCCAGCAGCTTGGTAGGAGCGGGGTCCTACCCCGACAATGAGCAGTTCTTC	CASSLVGAGSYPDNEQFF
.	TRBJ2-1	TRBV7-9	many	TGTGCCAGCAGCCAGGAGGTTGTCGCGCCCCTTCTCAATGAGCAGTTCTTC	CASSQEVVAPLLNEQFF
.	TRBJ2-3	TRBV20-1	many	TGCAGTGCTAGAGGGCAAGCCGCTAGCACAGATACGCAGTATTTT	CSARGQAASTDTQYF
TRBD1	TRBJ2-7	TRBV29-1	few	TGCAGCGCGAACGGAGGACAGGGGGTCGAGCAGTACTTC	CSANGGQGVEQYF
TRBD1	TRBJ2-3	TRBV7-7	many	TGTGCTAGCAGCCTACAGGGGGCCCCCACAGATACGCAGTATTTT	CASSLQGAPTDTQYF
.	TRBJ1-1	TRBV19	.	TGTGCCAGTAGTATAGGTCTCAGGGGTTCTCCTGAAGCTTTCTTT	CASSIGLRGSPEAFF
.	TRBJ2-5	TRBV20-1	many	TGCAGTGCTTTCCTCATCGGGGAGACCCAGTACTTC	CSAFLIGETQYF
.	TRBJ1-5	TRBV18	few	TGTGCCAGCTCAACGGGACATACGAATCAGCCCCAGCATTTT	CASSTGHTNQPQHF
.	TRBJ2-3	TRBV11-2	many	TGTGCCAGCAGCCCGAGAGGGGGGGGCCCAGATACGCAGTATTTT	CASSPRGGGPDTQYF
.	TRBJ2-2	TRBV10-3	many	TGTGCCATCAGGACAACGAACACCGGGGAGCTGTTTTTT	CAIRTTNTGELFF
.	TRBJ2-3	TRBV20-1	few	TGCAGTGCTAGAGGGACAGGCACAGATACGCAGTATTTT	CSARGTGTDTQYF
TRBD2	TRBJ2-3	TRBV28	.	TGTGCCAGCAGTTTATCTCGCGGGGGGGCTAAGTATTTT	CASSLSRGGAKYF
.	TRBJ1-5	TRBV12-3/TRBV12-4	few	TGTGCCAGCAGTTGGAGCGGGAGTGGGAATCAGCCCCAGCATTTT	CASSWSGSGNQPQHF
.	TRBJ2-1	TRBV7-2	many	TGTGCCAGCCGGTCGGGACTCGGATCGGGCAATGAGCAGTTCTTC	CASRSGLGSGNEQFF
.	TRBJ1-1	TRBV12-3/TRBV12-4	.	TGTGCCAGCAGTTTAAATGGGAACACTGAAGCTTTCTTT	CASSLNGNTEAFF
.	TRBJ2-5	TRBV6-6	.	TGTGCCAGCAGTTACTCGATAAAGGCCCCGGAGGAGACCCAGTACTTC	CASSYSIKAPEETQYF
TRBD2	TRBJ2-1	TRBV6-5	many	TGTGCCAGCAGTTACTCGCGACTAGCTCAGACGGAGCAGTTCTTC	CASSYSRLAQTEQFF